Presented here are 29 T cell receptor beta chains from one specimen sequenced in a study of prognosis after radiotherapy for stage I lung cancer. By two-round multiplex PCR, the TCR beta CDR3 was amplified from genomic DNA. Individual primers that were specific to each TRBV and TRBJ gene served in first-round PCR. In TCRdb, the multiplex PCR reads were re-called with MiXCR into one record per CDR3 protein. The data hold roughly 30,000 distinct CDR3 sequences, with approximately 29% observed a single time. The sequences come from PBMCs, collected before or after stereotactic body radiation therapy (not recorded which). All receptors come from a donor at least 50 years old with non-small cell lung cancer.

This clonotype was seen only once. CDR3 nucleotide sequence: TGTGCCAGTAGTATATCCCCGAGTGGGTGGACCGGGGAGCTGTTTTTT. Translated: CASSISPSGWTGELFF. V is TRBV19 and J is TRBJ2-2; D ambiguous. Germline assignment: CDR1 LNHDA and CDR2 SQIVND (reference sequence). Trimming left V 2 bases short and J 5 bases short, with 15 bases between. The CDR3 has 16 amino acids.

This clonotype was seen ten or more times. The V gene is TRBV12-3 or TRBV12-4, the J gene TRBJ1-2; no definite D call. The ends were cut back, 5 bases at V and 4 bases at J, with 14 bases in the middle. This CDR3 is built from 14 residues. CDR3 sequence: CASSDSWTSYGYTF. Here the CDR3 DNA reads TGTGCCAGCAGTGACTCGTGGACCAGCTATGGCTACACCTTC.

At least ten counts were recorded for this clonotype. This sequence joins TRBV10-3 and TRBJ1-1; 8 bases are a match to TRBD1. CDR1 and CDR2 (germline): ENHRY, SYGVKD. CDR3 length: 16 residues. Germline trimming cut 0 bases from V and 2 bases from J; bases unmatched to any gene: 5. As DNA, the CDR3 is TGTGCCATCAGTGAGTCGGTGGGACAGGTTAACACTGAAGCTTTCTTT. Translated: CAISESVGQVNTEAFF.

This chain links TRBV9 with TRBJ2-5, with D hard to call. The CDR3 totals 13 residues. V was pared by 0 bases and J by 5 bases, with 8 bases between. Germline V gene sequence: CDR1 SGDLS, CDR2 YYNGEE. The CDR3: CASSVDHGETQYF. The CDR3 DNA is TGTGCCAGCAGCGTAGATCACGGGGAGACCCAGTACTTC.

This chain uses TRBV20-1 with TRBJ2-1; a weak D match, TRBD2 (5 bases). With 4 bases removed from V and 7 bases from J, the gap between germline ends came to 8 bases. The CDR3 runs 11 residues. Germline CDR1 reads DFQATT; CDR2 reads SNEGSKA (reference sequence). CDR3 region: CSANPGNEQFF. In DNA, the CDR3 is TGCAGTGCTAACCCGGGGAATGAGCAGTTCTTC.

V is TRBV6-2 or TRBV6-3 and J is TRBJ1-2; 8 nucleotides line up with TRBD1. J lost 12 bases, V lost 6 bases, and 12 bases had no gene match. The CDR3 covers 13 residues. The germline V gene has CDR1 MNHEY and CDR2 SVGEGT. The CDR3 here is CASSPDRGGENTF. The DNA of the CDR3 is TGTGCCAGCAGCCCTGACAGGGGAGGTGAAAACACCTTC.

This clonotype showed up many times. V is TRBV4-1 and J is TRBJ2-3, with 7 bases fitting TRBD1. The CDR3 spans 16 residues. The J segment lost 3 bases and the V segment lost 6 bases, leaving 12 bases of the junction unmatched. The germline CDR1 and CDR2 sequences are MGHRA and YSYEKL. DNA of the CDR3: TGCGCCAGCAGGAAAAGTCAGGGGGTGCGGACAGATACGCAGTATTTT. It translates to CASRKSQGVRTDTQYF.

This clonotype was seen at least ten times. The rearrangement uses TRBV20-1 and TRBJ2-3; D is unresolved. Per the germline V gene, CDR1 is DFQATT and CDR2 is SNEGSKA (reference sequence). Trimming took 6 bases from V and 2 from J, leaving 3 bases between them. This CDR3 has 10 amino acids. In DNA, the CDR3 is TGCAGTGCCTACACAGATACGCAGTATTTT. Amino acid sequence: CSAYTDTQYF.

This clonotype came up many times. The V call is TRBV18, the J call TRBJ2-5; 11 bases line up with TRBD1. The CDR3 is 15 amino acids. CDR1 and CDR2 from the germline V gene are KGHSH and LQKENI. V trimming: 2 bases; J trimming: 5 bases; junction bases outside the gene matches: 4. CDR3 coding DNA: TGTGCCAGCTCACCAGGACAGGGGGCAAGGGAGACCCAGTACTTC. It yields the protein CASSPGQGARETQYF.

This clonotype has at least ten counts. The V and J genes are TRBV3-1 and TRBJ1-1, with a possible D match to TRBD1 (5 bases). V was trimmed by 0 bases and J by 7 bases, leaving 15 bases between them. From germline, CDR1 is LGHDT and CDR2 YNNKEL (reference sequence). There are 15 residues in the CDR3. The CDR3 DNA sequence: TGTGCCAGCAGCCAAGAGGTTTCGGGGGTGGGTGAAGCTTTCTTT. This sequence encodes CASSQEVSGVGEAFF.

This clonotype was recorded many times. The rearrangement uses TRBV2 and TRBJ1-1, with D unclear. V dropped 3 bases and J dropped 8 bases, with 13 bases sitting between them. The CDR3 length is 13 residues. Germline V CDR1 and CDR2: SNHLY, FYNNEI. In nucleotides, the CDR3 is TGTGCCAGCAGTGATAGCCGCACGGCGGAAGCTTTCTTT. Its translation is CASSDSRTAEAFF.

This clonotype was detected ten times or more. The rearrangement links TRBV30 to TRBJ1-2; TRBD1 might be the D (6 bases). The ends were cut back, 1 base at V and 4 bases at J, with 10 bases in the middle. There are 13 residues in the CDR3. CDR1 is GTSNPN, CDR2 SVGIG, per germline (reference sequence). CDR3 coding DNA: TGTGCCTGGAGTGGTCAGGGGCCCTATGGCTACACCTTC. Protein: CAWSGQGPYGYTF.

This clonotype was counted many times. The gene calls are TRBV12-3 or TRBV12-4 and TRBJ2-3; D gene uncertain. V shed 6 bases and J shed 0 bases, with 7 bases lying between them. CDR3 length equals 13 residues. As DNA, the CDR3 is TGTGCCAGCAGGTCATCTAGCACAGATACGCAGTATTTT. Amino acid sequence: CASRSSSTDTQYF.

This CDR3 is CASSHKTGKGNSPLHF. The CDR3, as DNA: TGTGCCAGCAGCCATAAAACAGGGAAGGGGAATTCACCCCTCCACTTT. J is TRBJ1-6 and V is TRBV7-2, with D possibly matching TRBD1 (6 bases). This CDR3 has 16 amino acids. CDR1 and CDR2 (germline): SGHTA, FQGNSA. V was shortened by 5 bases and J by 7 bases, with 18 bases between the two germline ends. Complete variable domain (other parts from reference TRBV7-2 and TRBJ1-6): GAGVSQSPSNKVTEKGKDVELRCDPISGHTALYWYRQSLGQGLEFLIYFQGNSAPDKSGLPSDRFSAERTGGSVSTLTIQRTQQEDSAVYLCASSHKTGKGNSPLHFGNGTRLTVT.

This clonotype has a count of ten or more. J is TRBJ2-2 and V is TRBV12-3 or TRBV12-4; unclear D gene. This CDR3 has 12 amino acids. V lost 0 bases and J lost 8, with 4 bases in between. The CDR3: CASSLAVGELFF. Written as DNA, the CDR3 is TGTGCCAGCAGTTTAGCTGTGGGGGAGCTGTTTTTT.

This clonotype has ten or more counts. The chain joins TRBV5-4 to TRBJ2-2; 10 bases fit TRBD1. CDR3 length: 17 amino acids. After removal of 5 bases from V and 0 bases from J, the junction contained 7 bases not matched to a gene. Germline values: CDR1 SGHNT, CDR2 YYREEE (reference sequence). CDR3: CASSSGQGSTNTGELFF. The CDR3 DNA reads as TGTGCCAGCAGTTCGGGACAGGGGTCTACGAACACCGGGGAGCTGTTTTTT.

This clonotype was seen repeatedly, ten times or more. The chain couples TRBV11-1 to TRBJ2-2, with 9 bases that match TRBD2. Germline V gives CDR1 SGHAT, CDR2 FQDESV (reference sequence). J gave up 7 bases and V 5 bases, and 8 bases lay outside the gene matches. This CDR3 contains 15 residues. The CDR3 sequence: CASSPGTSRNGELFF. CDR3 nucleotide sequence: TGTGCCAGCAGCCCCGGGACTAGCAGGAACGGGGAGCTGTTTTTT.

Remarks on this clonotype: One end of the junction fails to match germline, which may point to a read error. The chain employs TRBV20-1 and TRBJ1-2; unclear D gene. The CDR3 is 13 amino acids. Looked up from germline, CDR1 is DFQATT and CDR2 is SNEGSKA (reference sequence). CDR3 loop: CSAMAANDLGYAF. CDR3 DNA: TGCAGTGCTATGGCAGCTAACGATCTCGGCTACGCCTTC.

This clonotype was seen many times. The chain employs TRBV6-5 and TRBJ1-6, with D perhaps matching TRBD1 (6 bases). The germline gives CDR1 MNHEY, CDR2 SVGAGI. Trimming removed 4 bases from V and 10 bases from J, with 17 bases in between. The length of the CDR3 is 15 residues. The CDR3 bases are TGTGCCAGCAGTTTACAGGGCGCTTTGGTATCACCCCTCCACTTT. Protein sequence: CASSLQGALVSPLHF.

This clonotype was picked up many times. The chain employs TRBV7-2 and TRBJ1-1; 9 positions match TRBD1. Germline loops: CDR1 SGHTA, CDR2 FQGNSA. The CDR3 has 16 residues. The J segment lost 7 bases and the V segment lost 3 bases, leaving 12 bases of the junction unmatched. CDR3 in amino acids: CASSFSGTGIFGEAFF. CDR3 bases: TGTGCCAGCAGCTTCTCAGGGACAGGGATTTTTGGTGAAGCTTTCTTT.

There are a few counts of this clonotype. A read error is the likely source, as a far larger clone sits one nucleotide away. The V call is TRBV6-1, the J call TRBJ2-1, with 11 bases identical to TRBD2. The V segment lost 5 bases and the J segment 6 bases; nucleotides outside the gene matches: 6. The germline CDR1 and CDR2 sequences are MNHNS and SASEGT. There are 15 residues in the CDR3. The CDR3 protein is CASSLGLAVCNEQFF. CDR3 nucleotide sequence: TGTGCCAGCAGTTTGGGACTAGCGGTGTGCAATGAGCAGTTCTTC.

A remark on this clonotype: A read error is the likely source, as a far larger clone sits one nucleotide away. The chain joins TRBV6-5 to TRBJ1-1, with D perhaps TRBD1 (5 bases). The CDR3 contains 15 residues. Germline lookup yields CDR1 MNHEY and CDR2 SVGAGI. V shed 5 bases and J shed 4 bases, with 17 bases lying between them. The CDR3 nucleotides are TGTGCCAGCAGTACCGAGAACGGGGGGGTCACTGAAGCTTTCTTT. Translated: CASSTENGGVTEAFF.

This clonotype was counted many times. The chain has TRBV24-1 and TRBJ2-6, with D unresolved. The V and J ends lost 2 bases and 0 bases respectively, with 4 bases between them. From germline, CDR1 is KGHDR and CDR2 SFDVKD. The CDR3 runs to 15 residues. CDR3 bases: TGTGCCACCAGTGATTCAAACTCTGGGGCCAACGTCCTGACTTTC. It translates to CATSDSNSGANVLTF.

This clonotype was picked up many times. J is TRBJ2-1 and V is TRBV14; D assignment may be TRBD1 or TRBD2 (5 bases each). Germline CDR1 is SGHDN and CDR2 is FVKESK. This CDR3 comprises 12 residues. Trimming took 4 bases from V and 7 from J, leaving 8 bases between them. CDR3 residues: CASSRWGNEQFF. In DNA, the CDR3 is TGTGCCAGCAGCCGTTGGGGGAATGAGCAGTTCTTC.

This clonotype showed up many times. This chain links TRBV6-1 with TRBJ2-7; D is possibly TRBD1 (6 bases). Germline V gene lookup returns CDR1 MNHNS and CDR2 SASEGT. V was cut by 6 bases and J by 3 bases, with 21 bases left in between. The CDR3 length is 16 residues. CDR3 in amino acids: CASSLSRVDSLYEQYF. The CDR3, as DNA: TGTGCCAGCAGCCTCTCGCGCGTGGACAGCCTCTACGAGCAGTACTTC.

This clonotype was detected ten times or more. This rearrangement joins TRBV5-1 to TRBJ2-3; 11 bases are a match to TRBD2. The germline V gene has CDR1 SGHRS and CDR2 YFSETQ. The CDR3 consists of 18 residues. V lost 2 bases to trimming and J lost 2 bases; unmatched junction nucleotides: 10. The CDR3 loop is CASSLYQLAGVTTDTQYF. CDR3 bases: TGCGCCAGCAGCTTATACCAACTAGCGGGGGTAACCACAGATACGCAGTATTTT.

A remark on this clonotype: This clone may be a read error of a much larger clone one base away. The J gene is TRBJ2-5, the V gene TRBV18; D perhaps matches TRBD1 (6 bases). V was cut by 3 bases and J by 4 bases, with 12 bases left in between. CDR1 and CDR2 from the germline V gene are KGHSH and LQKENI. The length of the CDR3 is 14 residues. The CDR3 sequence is CASSPSIRGETQYF. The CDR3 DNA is TGTGCCAGCTCACCGTCTATCAGGGGAGAGACCCAGTACTTC.

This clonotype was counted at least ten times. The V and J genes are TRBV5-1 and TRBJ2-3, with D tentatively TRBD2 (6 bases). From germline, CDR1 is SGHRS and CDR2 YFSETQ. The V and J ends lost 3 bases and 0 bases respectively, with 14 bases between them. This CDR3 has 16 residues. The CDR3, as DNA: TGCGCCAGCAGCTATACCGGGACTGCCAGCACAGATACGCAGTATTTT. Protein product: CASSYTGTASTDTQYF.

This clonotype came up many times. CDR3 amino acids: CASSLDGGVFNEQFF. CDR3 nucleotide sequence: TGCGCCAGCAGCTTGGATGGGGGAGTTTTCAATGAGCAGTTCTTC. The gene calls are TRBV5-1 and TRBJ2-1, with D tentatively TRBD1 or TRBD2 (5 bases each). Trimming left V 0 bases short and J 6 bases short, with 13 bases between. The CDR3 totals 15 residues. Per germline, CDR1 SGHRS and CDR2 YFSETQ.